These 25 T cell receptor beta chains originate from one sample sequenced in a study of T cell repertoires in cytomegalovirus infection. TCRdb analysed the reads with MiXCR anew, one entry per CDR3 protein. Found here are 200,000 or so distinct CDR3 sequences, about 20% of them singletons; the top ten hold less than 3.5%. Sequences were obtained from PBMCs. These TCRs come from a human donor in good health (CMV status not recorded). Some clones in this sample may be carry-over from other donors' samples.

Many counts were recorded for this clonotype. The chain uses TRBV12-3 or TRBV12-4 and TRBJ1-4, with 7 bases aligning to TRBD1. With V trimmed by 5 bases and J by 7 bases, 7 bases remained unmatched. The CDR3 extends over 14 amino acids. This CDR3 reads CASSGTGEGEKLFF. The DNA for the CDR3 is TGTGCCAGCAGTGGTACAGGGGAGGGTGAAAAACTGTTTTTT.

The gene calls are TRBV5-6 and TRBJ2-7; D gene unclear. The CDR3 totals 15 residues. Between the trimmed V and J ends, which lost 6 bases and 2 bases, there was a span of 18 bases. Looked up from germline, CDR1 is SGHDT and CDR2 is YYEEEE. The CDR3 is CASTQQGPGPYEQYF. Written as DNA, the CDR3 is TGTGCCAGCACCCAACAAGGGCCAGGACCCTACGAGCAGTACTTC.

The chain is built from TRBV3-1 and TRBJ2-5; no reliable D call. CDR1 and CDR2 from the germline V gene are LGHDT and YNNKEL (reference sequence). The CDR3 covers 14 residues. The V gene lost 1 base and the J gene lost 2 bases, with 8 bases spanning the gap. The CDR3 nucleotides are TGTGCCAGCAGCCAAGGGATTTGGCAAGAGACCCAGTACTTC. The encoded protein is CASSQGIWQETQYF.

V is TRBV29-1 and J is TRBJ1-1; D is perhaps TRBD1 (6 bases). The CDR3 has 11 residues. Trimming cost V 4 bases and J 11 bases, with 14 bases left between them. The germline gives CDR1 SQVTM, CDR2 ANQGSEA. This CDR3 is CSVVWGHGAFF. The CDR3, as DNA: TGCAGCGTTGTATGGGGGCATGGTGCTTTCTTT.

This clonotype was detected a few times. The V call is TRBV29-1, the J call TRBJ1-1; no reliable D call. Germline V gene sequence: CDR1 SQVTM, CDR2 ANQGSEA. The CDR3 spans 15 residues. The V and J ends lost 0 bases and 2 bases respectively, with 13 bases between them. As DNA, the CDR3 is TGCAGCGTTGAAGATCGGGTGGTAGGAAACACTGAAGCTTTCTTT. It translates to CSVEDRVVGNTEAFF.

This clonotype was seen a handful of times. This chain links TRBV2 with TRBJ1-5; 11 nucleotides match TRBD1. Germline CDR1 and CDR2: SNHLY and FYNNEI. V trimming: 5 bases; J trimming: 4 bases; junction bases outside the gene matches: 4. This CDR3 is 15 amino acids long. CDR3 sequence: CASSRDRGKNQPQHF. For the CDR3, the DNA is TGTGCCAGCAGTCGGGACAGGGGGAAGAATCAGCCCCAGCATTTT. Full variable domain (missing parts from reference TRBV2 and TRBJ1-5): EPEVTQTPSHQVTQMGQEVILRCVPISNHLYFYWYRQILGQKVEFLVSFYNNEISEKSEIFDDQFSVERPDGSNFTLKIRSTKLEDSAMYFCASSRDRGKNQPQHFGDGTRLSIL.

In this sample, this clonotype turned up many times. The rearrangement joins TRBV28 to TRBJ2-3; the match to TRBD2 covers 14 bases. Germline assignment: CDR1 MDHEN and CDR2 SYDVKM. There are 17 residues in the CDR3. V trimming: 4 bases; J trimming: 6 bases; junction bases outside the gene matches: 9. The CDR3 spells CASSSRLAGGVEDTQYF. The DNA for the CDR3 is TGTGCCAGCAGTTCCCGACTAGCGGGAGGGGTTGAGGATACGCAGTATTTT.

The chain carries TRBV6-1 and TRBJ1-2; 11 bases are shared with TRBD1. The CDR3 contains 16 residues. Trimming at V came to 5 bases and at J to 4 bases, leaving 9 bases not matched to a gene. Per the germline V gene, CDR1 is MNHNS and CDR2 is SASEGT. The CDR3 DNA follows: TGTGCCAGCAGTTACCGGCGGACAGGGGGCAGCTATGGCTACACCTTC. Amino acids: CASSYRRTGGSYGYTF.

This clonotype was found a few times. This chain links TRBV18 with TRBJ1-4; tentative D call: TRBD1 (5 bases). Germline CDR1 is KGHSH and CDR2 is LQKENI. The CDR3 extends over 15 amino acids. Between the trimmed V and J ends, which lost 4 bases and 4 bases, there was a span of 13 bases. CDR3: CASSLQWGRNEKLFF. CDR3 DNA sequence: TGTGCCAGCTCACTTCAGTGGGGCCGTAATGAAAAACTGTTTTTT.

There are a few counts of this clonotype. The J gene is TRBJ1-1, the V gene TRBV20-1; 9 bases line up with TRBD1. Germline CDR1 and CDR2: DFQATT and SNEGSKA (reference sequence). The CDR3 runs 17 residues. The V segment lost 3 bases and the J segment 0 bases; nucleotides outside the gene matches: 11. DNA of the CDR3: TGCAGTGCTAGCCTGGCCGCTGGGACAGGGATGAACACTGAAGCTTTCTTT. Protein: CSASLAAGTGMNTEAFF.

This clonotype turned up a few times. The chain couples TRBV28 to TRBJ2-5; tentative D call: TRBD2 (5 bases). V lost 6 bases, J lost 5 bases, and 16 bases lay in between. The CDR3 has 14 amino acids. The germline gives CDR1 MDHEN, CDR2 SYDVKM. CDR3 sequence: CASSLGRIAETQYF. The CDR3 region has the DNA TGTGCCAGCAGCTTGGGGAGAATAGCTGAGACCCAGTACTTC. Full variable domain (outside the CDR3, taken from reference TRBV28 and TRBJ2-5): DVKVTQSSRYLVKRTGEKVFLECVQDMDHENMFWYRQDPGLGLRLIYFSYDVKMKEKGDIPEGYSVSREKKERFSLILESASTNQTSMYLCASSLGRIAETQYFGPGTRLLVL.

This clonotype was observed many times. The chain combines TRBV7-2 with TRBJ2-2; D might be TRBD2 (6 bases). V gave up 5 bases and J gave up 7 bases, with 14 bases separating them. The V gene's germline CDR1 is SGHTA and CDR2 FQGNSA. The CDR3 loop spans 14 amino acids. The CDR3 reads CASSDGGVGGELFF. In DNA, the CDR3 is TGTGCCAGCAGCGACGGGGGAGTGGGCGGGGAGCTGTTTTTT.

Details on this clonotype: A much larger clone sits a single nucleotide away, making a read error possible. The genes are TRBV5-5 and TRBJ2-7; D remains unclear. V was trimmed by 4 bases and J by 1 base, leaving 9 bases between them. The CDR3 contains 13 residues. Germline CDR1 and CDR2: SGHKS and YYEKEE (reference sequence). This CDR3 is CASSMDVSYEQYF. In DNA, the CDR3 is TGTGCCAGCAGCATGGACGTATCCTACGAGCAGTACTTC.

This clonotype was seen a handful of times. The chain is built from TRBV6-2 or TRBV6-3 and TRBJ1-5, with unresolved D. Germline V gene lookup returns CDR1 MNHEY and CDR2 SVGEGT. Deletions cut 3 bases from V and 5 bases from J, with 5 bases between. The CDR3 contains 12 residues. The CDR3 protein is CASSYEDQPQHF. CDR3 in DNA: TGTGCCAGCAGTTATGAGGATCAGCCCCAGCATTTT.

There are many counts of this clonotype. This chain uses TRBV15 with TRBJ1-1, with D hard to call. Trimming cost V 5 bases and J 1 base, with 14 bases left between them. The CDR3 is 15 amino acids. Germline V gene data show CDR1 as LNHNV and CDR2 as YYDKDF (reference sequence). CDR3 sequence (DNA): TGTGCCACCAGCCATAGGGTCGTAGAGAACACTGAAGCTTTCTTT. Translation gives CATSHRVVENTEAFF.

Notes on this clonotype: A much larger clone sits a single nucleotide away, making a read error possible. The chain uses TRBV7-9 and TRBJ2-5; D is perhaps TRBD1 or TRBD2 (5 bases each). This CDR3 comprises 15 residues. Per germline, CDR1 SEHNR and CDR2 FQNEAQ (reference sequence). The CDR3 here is CASSATGTRPKTRYF. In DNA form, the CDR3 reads TGTGCCAGCAGCGCGACCGGGACCCGGCCCAAGACCCGGTACTTC.

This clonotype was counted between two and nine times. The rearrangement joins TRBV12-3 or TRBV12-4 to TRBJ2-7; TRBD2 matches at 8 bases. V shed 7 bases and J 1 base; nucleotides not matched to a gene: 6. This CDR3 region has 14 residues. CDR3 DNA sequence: TGTGCCAGCACCTTTAGCGGGAAGTCCTACGAGCAGTACTTC. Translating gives CASTFSGKSYEQYF.

The CDR3 protein is CATSRSGGYGYTF. The CDR3 DNA sequence: TGTGCCACCAGCAGAAGCGGGGGCTATGGCTACACCTTC. The rearrangement joins TRBV15 to TRBJ1-2; TRBD1 is a possible D gene (5 bases). This CDR3 spans 13 amino acids. Germline values: CDR1 LNHNV, CDR2 YYDKDF (reference sequence). Trimming took 2 bases from V and 4 from J, leaving 8 bases between them.

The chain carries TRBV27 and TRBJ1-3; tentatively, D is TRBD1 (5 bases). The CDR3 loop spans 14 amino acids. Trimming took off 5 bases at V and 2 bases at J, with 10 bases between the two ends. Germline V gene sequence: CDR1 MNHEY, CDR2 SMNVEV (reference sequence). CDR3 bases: TGTGCCAGCAGTAGAGGGACTCCTGGAAACACCATATATTTT. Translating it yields CASSRGTPGNTIYF.

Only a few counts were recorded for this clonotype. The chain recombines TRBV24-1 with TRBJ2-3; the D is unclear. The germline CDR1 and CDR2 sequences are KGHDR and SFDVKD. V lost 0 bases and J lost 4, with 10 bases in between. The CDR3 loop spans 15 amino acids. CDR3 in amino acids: CATSDLRGSADTQYF. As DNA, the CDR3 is TGTGCCACCAGTGATTTGCGAGGCAGCGCAGATACGCAGTATTTT.

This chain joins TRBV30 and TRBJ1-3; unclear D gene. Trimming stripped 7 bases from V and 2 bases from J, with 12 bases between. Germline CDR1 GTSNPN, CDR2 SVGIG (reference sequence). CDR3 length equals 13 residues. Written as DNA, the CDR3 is TGTGCCTACGCGAGCAACCCTGGAAACACCATATATTTT. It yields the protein CAYASNPGNTIYF.

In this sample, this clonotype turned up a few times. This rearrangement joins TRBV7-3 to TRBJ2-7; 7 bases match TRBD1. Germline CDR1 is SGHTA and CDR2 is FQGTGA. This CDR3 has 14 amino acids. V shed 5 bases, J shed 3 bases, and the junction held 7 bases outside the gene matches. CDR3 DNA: TGTGCCAGCAGCCGGGGACAGAATAACTACGAGCAGTACTTC. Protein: CASSRGQNNYEQYF.

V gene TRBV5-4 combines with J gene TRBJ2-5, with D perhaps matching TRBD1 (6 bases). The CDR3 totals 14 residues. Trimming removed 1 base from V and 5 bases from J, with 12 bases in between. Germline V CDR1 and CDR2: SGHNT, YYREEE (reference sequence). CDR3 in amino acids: CASSLKGDRETQYF. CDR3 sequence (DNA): TGTGCCAGCAGCTTGAAGGGGGACCGGGAGACCCAGTACTTC.

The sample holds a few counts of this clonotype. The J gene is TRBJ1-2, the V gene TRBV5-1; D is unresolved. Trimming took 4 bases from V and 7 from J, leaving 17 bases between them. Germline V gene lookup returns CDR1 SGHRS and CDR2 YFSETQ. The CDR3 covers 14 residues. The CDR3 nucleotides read TGCGCCAGCAGCAGCGCCGTGGTGCAAAGTGGCTACACCTTC. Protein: CASSSAVVQSGYTF.

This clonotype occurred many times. The CDR3: CASTFNHEQYF. The CDR3, as DNA: TGTGCCAGCACCTTTAACCACGAGCAGTACTTC. The chain couples TRBV7-8 to TRBJ2-7; D is undetermined. V was trimmed by 7 bases and J by 5 bases, leaving 9 bases between them. The germline CDR1 and CDR2 sequences are SGHVS and FQNEAQ. The CDR3 loop spans 11 amino acids.